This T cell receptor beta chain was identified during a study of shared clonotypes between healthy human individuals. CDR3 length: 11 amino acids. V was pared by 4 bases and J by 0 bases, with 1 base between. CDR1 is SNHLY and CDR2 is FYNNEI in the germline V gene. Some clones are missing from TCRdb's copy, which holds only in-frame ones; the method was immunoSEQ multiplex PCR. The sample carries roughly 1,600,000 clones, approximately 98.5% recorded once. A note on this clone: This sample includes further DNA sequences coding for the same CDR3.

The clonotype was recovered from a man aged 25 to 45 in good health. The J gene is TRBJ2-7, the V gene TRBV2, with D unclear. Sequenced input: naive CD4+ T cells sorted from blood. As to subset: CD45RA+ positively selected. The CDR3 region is CASSGSYEQYF. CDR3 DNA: TGTGCCAGCAGTGGCTCCTACGAGCAGTACTTC.